The 2 T cell receptor beta chains reported below all come from one sample, sequenced in a study of Tregs in tolerant kidney transplant recipients. Recipients received nonmyeloablative bone marrow transplants from related graft donors, with transient mixed chimerism. The repertoire was sequenced with immunoSEQ multiplex PCR; TCRdb's copy has only in-frame clones and lacks some. The sample carries 50,000 to 55,000 clones, around 90% recorded once. The source was CD8+ T cells from blood (PBMCs), collected 24 months after the transplant. These receptors originate from a human patient who received a combined kidney and bone marrow transplant. A share of the T cells may be of graft donor origin.

The chain carries TRBV4-1 and TRBJ2-1, with 10 bases identical to TRBD2. After removal of 4 bases from V and 4 bases from J, the junction contained 7 bases not matched to a gene. The CDR3 has 16 amino acids. Germline values: CDR1 MGHRA, CDR2 YSYEKL. CDR3 sequence (DNA): TGCGCCAGCAGCCCAGTAGCGGGAGGCTTATACAATGAGCAGTTCTTC. Its translation: CASSPVAGGLYNEQFF.

The V call is TRBV11-2, the J call TRBJ2-1; 8 nucleotides match TRBD1. The length of the CDR3 is 15 residues. J gave up 8 bases and V 1 base, and 7 bases lay outside the gene matches. CDR1 and CDR2 from the germline V gene are SGHAT and FQNNGV. In DNA, the CDR3 is TGTGCCAGCAGCTTAGCAGGGGGCGCCGGGGATGAGCAGTTCTTC. Residues: CASSLAGGAGDEQFF.